The next 24 T cell receptor beta chains were all read from a single sample in a study of blood T cell repertoires in COVID-19. Sequencing was performed with immunoSEQ multiplex PCR; in TCRdb, only in-frame clones are kept and a portion is missing. The sample has under 200,000 clones, around 74% seen once. Sequenced sample: peripheral blood. The origin of the receptors is a woman aged 55-75 years with COVID-19, enrolled during active disease.

The genes are TRBV24-1 and TRBJ2-1, with D tentatively TRBD1 (6 bases). Trimming left V 4 bases short and J 10 bases short, with 13 bases between. The CDR3 covers 13 residues. The germline gives CDR1 KGHDR, CDR2 SFDVKD. The CDR3 protein is CATSDHGQIEQFF. Written as DNA, the CDR3 is TGTGCCACCAGTGACCACGGACAGATAGAGCAGTTCTTC.

This chain connects TRBV28 to TRBJ1-2; no reliable D call. The V end lost 7 bases, the J end lost 4 bases, and 16 bases lay between the germline ends. There are 14 residues in the CDR3. Germline lookup yields CDR1 MDHEN and CDR2 SYDVKM. The CDR3 nucleotides read TGTGCCAGCAATCAACAGAGAAACCTCTATGGCTACACCTTC. Encoded protein: CASNQQRNLYGYTF.

The rearrangement uses TRBV7-9 and TRBJ2-1, with D maybe TRBD2 (6 bases). V lost 6 bases and J lost 7, with 10 bases in between. This CDR3 is 12 amino acids long. Germline CDR1 and CDR2: SEHNR and FQNEAQ (reference sequence). The CDR3 loop is CASRTAGNEQFF. CDR3 DNA sequence: TGTGCCAGCAGAACGGCGGGGAATGAGCAGTTCTTC.

This clone occurred once. The chain joins TRBV28 to TRBJ2-7; perhaps TRBD2 as D (5 bases). V lost 5 bases, J lost 7 bases, and 9 bases lay in between. The CDR3 consists of 11 residues. Germline-derived CDR1 and CDR2 are MDHEN and SYDVKM. The CDR3 DNA reads as TGTGCCAGCAGTACGGACTGGGAGCAGTACTTC. Translation gives CASSTDWEQYF.

V and J are TRBV10-2 and TRBJ1-1, with D unresolved. Germline CDR1 reads WSHSY; CDR2 reads SAAADI. The CDR3 length is 17 residues. With 4 bases removed from V and 0 bases from J, the gap between germline ends came to 18 bases. The chain's CDR3 is CASSVESAQHMNTEAFF. The CDR3 DNA follows: TGCGCCAGCAGTGTTGAGTCAGCACAGCACATGAACACTGAAGCTTTCTTT.

In regard to this clone: The sample carries other DNA sequences with the same CDR3. V is TRBV28 and J is TRBJ1-2; D call uncertain. This CDR3 spans 14 amino acids. Trimming took 6 bases from V and 4 from J, leaving 15 bases between them. Germline lookup yields CDR1 MDHEN and CDR2 SYDVKM. This chain's CDR3 is CASSPPGRVYGYTF. CDR3 coding DNA: TGTGCCAGCAGCCCACCGGGGAGAGTCTATGGCTACACCTTC.

The chain joins TRBV25-1 to TRBJ2-5; 9 nucleotides agree with TRBD1. The CDR3 is made up of 15 amino acids. V shed 6 bases and J 3 bases; nucleotides not matched to a gene: 8. Germline CDR1 MGHDK, CDR2 SYGVNS. Here the CDR3 reads CASSRDRDNKETQYF. CDR3 nucleotides: TGTGCCAGCAGCCGGGACAGGGATAACAAAGAGACCCAGTACTTC.

This clone was counted once. V gene TRBV12-3 or TRBV12-4 combines with J gene TRBJ2-3; 7 bases are a match to TRBD1. This CDR3 is 12 amino acids long. V was clipped by 6 bases and J by 8 bases; unmatched bases: 5. CDR3 amino acids: CASRPTGSTQYF. For the CDR3, the DNA is TGTGCCAGCAGACCGACAGGGAGTACGCAGTATTTT.

The chain uses TRBV2 and TRBJ2-1; TRBD1 matches at 9 bases. This CDR3 spans 15 amino acids. CDR1 and CDR2 from the germline V gene are SNHLY and FYNNEI. With V trimmed by 6 bases and J by 0 bases, 3 bases remained unmatched. The CDR3 region is CASRPGQGSYNEQFF. DNA for the CDR3: TGTGCCAGCAGACCGGGACAGGGCTCCTACAATGAGCAGTTCTTC.

In this sample, this clone turned up a few times. The chain recombines TRBV29-1 with TRBJ2-2; 8 bases map to TRBD1. This CDR3 has 14 residues. Trimming at V came to 4 bases and at J to 5 bases, leaving 6 bases not matched to a gene. CDR1 SQVTM and CDR2 ANQGSEA come from the germline V gene. The chain's CDR3 is CSVADRGVTGELFF. CDR3 DNA sequence: TGCAGCGTTGCCGACAGGGGCGTTACCGGGGAGCTGTTTTTT.

The rearrangement uses TRBV9 and TRBJ1-3, with unresolved D. The CDR3 is made up of 16 amino acids. Germline V gene lookup returns CDR1 SGDLS and CDR2 YYNGEE. V was clipped by 1 base and J by 0 bases, with 11 bases between them. The CDR3 loop reads CASSVSGLNSGNTIYF. CDR3 nucleotide sequence: TGTGCCAGCAGCGTAAGTGGCCTGAACTCTGGAAACACCATATATTTT.

The chain joins TRBV27 to TRBJ1-2, with 8 bases aligning to TRBD1. Germline values: CDR1 MNHEY, CDR2 SMNVEV (reference sequence). Trimming removed 6 bases from V and 4 bases from J; junction bases left unmatched: 4. The CDR3 contains 13 residues. The CDR3 protein is CASRTQGGYGYTF. The DNA for the CDR3 is TGTGCCAGCAGAACACAGGGGGGCTATGGCTACACCTTC.

This sequence joins TRBV28 and TRBJ1-5; 10 bases fit TRBD1. Germline trimming cut 2 bases from V and 3 bases from J; bases unmatched to any gene: 10. The length of the CDR3 is 18 residues. CDR1 and CDR2 from the germline V gene are MDHEN and SYDVKM. The DNA of the CDR3 is TGTGCCAGCAGTTTAGAGGGACAGGGGATGGTGGTCAATCAGCCCCAGCATTTT. This translates into CASSLEGQGMVVNQPQHF.

This clone has more than one count but fewer than ten. The chain links TRBV6-5 to TRBJ1-5; D may be TRBD1 (6 bases). V lost 8 bases and J 2 bases, leaving 10 bases between the germline ends. The CDR3 runs to 13 residues. From germline, CDR1 is MNHEY and CDR2 SVGAGI. CDR3 sequence reads: CASVQGGNQPQHF. The CDR3 region has the DNA TGTGCCAGCGTACAGGGTGGCAATCAGCCCCAGCATTTT.

This CDR3 is CASSPSKRSPRQYV. Written as DNA, the CDR3 is TGTGCCAGCAGCCCTTCCAAGCGGTCCCCCCGGCAGTACGTC. The chain joins TRBV3-1 (or the pseudogene TRBV3-2) to TRBJ2-7; possibly TRBD2 for D (5 bases). The V end was cut by 4 bases, the J end by 9 bases, with 19 bases between. The length of the CDR3 is 14 residues. Germline-derived CDR1 and CDR2 are LGHDT and YNNKEL (reference sequence).

The genes are TRBV7-9 and TRBJ2-1, with D hard to call. The CDR3 runs 14 residues. Germline V gives CDR1 SEHNR, CDR2 FQNEAQ (reference sequence). Trimming pared 5 bases from V and 7 bases from J, leaving 15 bases between. CDR3 amino acids: CASSKVRGTNEQFF. The CDR3 bases are TGTGCCAGCAGCAAGGTTAGAGGTACAAATGAGCAGTTCTTC.

The V call is TRBV10-3, the J call TRBJ2-2, with 8 bases lining up with TRBD2. This CDR3 region has 15 residues. Germline V gives CDR1 ENHRY, CDR2 SYGVKD. V shed 7 bases and J 4 bases; nucleotides not matched to a gene: 8. CDR3 DNA: TGTGCCATCACCCCGGGAAGCGGGAGCACCGGGGAGCTGTTTTTT. It codes for CAITPGSGSTGELFF.

The chain carries TRBV28 and TRBJ2-3; D call uncertain. Germline V gene lookup returns CDR1 MDHEN and CDR2 SYDVKM. CDR3 size: 13 residues. V was shortened by 2 bases and J by 1 base, with 4 bases between the two germline ends. The CDR3 DNA sequence: TGTGCCAGCAGTTTAGCAGGCACAGATACGCAGTATTTT. Its translation: CASSLAGTDTQYF.

This chain connects TRBV18 to TRBJ2-5; 9 bases align to TRBD2. From germline, CDR1 is KGHSH and CDR2 LQKENI. V gave up 3 bases and J gave up 1 base; unmatched junction bases: 3. The CDR3 has 15 residues. Written as DNA, the CDR3 is TGTGCCAGCTCACCTCAGACTAGCGGCCAAGAGACCCAGTACTTC. Its translation: CASSPQTSGQETQYF.

The rearrangement joins TRBV7-2 to TRBJ2-4, with D unresolved. This CDR3 has 13 amino acids. Germline values: CDR1 SGHTA, CDR2 FQGNSA. The ends were cut back, 1 base at V and 5 bases at J, with 6 bases in the middle. Here the CDR3 reads CASSLGLENIQYF. The CDR3 DNA reads as TGTGCCAGCAGCTTAGGGCTGGAAAACATTCAGTACTTC.

The J gene is TRBJ1-2, the V gene TRBV28; D gene ambiguous. There are 14 residues in the CDR3. V lost 6 bases and J lost 7, with 18 bases in between. The germline V gene encodes CDR1 MDHEN and CDR2 SYDVKM. The CDR3 region has the DNA TGTGCCAGCAGCCCCTTTGGTCGGCAGGCTGGCTACACCTTC. Encoded protein: CASSPFGRQAGYTF.

CDR3 coding DNA: TGTGCCAGCAGTTTAGCTCCCCCCCTCCGGGAGGGATCATTTGGCGAGCAGTACTTC. As protein: CASSLAPPLREGSFGEQYF. This chain joins TRBV27 and TRBJ2-7, with 8 bases identical to TRBD2. The CDR3 is 19 amino acids. After removal of 2 bases from V and 6 bases from J, the junction contained 21 bases not matched to a gene. Germline-derived CDR1 and CDR2 are MNHEY and SMNVEV (reference sequence).

The chain has TRBV9 and TRBJ2-3, with a possible D match to TRBD1 (5 bases). This CDR3 is 13 amino acids long. Trimming stripped 4 bases from V and 6 bases from J, with 12 bases between. CDR1 is SGDLS and CDR2 is YYNGEE in the germline V gene. CDR3 amino acids: CASSPPQGDTQYF. The CDR3 bases are TGTGCCAGCAGCCCCCCCCAGGGCGATACGCAGTATTTT.

V gene TRBV4-1 combines with J gene TRBJ2-5; unclear D gene. The CDR3 is 14 amino acids. From germline, CDR1 is MGHRA and CDR2 YSYEKL. The V gene lost 3 bases and the J gene lost 2 bases, with 10 bases spanning the gap. In nucleotides, the CDR3 is TGCGCCAGCAGCCACGCCGGGTTACAAGAGACCCAGTACTTC. It specifies CASSHAGLQETQYF.